This paragraph reports one T cell receptor (beta chain). V was trimmed by 1 base and J by 4 bases, leaving 8 bases between them. Germline-derived CDR1 and CDR2 are LGHNT and FRNRAP. CDR3 length equals 14 residues. This sample was included in a study of blood T cell repertoires in COVID-19. The overall study: COVID-19 samples, acute and convalescent, were from the United States, Italy and Spain. T cells, B-cell-depleted T cells, or PBMCs supplied cDNA or gDNA.

In the authors' workflow: Reference gene primer amplification yielded estimated nucleated cell counts. The protocol was immunoSEQ multiplex PCR, while the TCRdb copy is restricted to in-frame clones and leaves out a portion. V and J calls and clone size are copied from that table; D and trimming were computed from the DNA. The repertoire holds about 170,000 clones, with 85% to 95% as singletons. This rearrangement joins TRBV12-5 to TRBJ2-1; a possible D gene is TRBD1 (5 bases). Source material: peripheral blood. This receptor was identified in a woman between 45 and 60 years old with acute or convalescent COVID-19. CDR3 sequence reads: CASGLGQIYNEQFF. The CDR3, as DNA: TGTGCTAGTGGTTTGGGACAGATATACAATGAGCAGTTCTTC. The whole variable domain, remainder taken from reference TRBV12-5 and TRBJ2-1, is DARVTQTPRHKVTEMGQEVTMRCQPILGHNTVFWYRQTMMQGLELLAYFRNRAPLDDSGMPKDRFSAEMPDATLATLKIQPSEPRDSAVYFCASGLGQIYNEQFFGPGTRLTVL.